The clone carrying this T cell receptor (beta chain) was seen a handful of times. Its antigen is unidentified. This record belongs to a study of regulatory T cells in long-lasting Graves disease. Trimming shortened V by 0 bases and J by 4 bases, and 6 bases separated the two germline ends. The CDR3 extends over 13 amino acids. Germline lookup yields CDR1 SEHNR and CDR2 FQNEAQ (reference sequence). The time point was: newly diagnosed GD, antithyroid drugs for less than 3 months. PBMC RNA was the source of the TCR library. Study-wide points: Persistent patients had more shared public clonotypes (around 2,500) than new patients (966).

In building TCR beta libraries, iRepertoire HTBI primers were used together with Arm-PCR of CDR3 regions. TCRdb redid the calling of the multiplex PCR reads with MiXCR, one entry per CDR3 protein. The data contain about 520,000 distinct CDR3 sequences, approximately 12% of them singletons. This sample was also put to use in a study of T cells in Graves' hyperthyroidism and ophthalmopathy. This second study says: The authors deemed Graves' hyperthyroidism stable absent ophthalmopathy progression within 18 months. Among the patients, aged 18 to 65, hyperthyroidism was newly diagnosed and had lasted under 2 months. First-round RT-PCR of the TCR CDR3 relied on the HTBI primer set.

This chain connects TRBV7-9 to TRBJ2-5; D unresolved. Specimen: peripheral blood mononuclear cells (PBMCs), collected at new diagnosis, from a patient treated with antithyroid drugs. This TCR derives from a woman in her 30s with Graves disease. Here the CDR3 DNA reads TGTGCCAGCAGCTTAGCAACAGTAGAGACCCAGTACTTC. Translation gives CASSLATVETQYF.